What follows are 30 T cell receptor beta chains derived from one specimen sequenced in a study of identical twins. One entry per CDR3 protein, called by TCRdb with MiXCR from the 5' RACE reads. The sample carries fewer than 650,000 distinct CDR3 sequences, about 7% recorded once. These data also featured in a second study, about yellow fever vaccine responses in identical twins.

The sequenced sample consisted of PBMCs. The receptors stem from a young woman in good health.

This clonotype occurred a few times. The chain combines TRBV28 with TRBJ2-7; TRBD2 matches 8 bases. After removal of 7 bases from V and 4 bases from J, the junction contained 12 bases not matched to a gene. Germline-derived CDR1 and CDR2 are MDHEN and SYDVKM. The CDR3 has 15 residues. Here the CDR3 DNA reads TGTGCCAGCACTCCCCCTCGCCCTAGCGGGTACGAGCAGTACTTC. Translation gives CASTPPRPSGYEQYF. Drawing the rest from reference TRBV28 and TRBJ2-7, the complete variable domain is DVKVTQSSRYLVKRTGEKVFLECVQDMDHENMFWYRQDPGLGLRLIYFSYDVKMKEKGDIPEGYSVSREKKERFSLILESASTNQTSMYLCASTPPRPSGYEQYFGPGTRLTVT.

This clonotype has just a few counts. V gene TRBV3-1 combines with J gene TRBJ2-7; TRBD1 matches 9 bases. This CDR3 has 15 residues. The V gene's germline CDR1 is LGHDT and CDR2 YNNKEL (reference sequence). V lost 4 bases to trimming and J lost 3 bases; unmatched junction nucleotides: 7. Here the CDR3 DNA reads TGTGCCAGCAGCCCCTCGGGGACAGGGCACTACGAGCAGTACGTC. Its protein product is CASSPSGTGHYEQYV.

This clonotype occurred a few times. The chain links TRBV12-3 or TRBV12-4 to TRBJ1-5; D is unclear. The length of the CDR3 is 14 residues. Trimming stripped 3 bases from V and 0 bases from J, with 6 bases between. This chain's CDR3 is CASSLRRSNQPQHF. Written as DNA, the CDR3 is TGTGCCAGCAGTTTGAGACGTAGCAATCAGCCCCAGCATTTT.

This clonotype occurred a few times. In nucleotides, the CDR3 is TGCGCCAGCAGCCAAGATACCAACACCATATATTTT. It yields the protein CASSQDTNTIYF. The chain combines TRBV4-1 with TRBJ1-3, with D unresolved. Germline CDR1 reads MGHRA; CDR2 reads YSYEKL. V lost 0 bases to trimming and J lost 7 bases, with 4 bases between them. The CDR3 is made up of 12 amino acids.

This clonotype was observed at least ten times. The CDR3 loop reads CASSEVDREFLGYTF. DNA of the CDR3: TGTGCCAGCAGTGAGGTCGACAGGGAGTTCTTGGGCTACACCTTC. The chain combines TRBV25-1 with TRBJ1-2; TRBD1 agrees at 7 bases. Looked up from germline, CDR1 is MGHDK and CDR2 is SYGVNS. V lost 3 bases, J lost 8 bases, and 12 bases stayed unmatched. The CDR3 is 15 amino acids.

This clonotype was picked up a small number of times. V and J are TRBV20-1 and TRBJ2-5, with 12 nucleotides matching TRBD2. The CDR3 sequence is 16 residues long. With 6 bases clipped from V and 0 bases from J, the junction kept 8 bases outside the gene matches. Per germline, CDR1 DFQATT and CDR2 SNEGSKA (reference sequence). The CDR3 sequence is CSATRLAGEYQETQYF. CDR3 DNA: TGCAGTGCAACTCGACTAGCGGGAGAGTACCAAGAGACCCAGTACTTC.

Ten or more counts support this clonotype. The V call is TRBV12-3 or TRBV12-4, the J call TRBJ1-2, with a weak D call TRBD1 (5 bases). This CDR3 spans 12 amino acids. V shed 5 bases and J shed 4 bases, with 8 bases lying between them. CDR3 in DNA: TGTGCCAGCAGTAAAACAGGCTATGGCTACACCTTC. Its translation: CASSKTGYGYTF.

The chain links TRBV10-3 to TRBJ1-5; D might be TRBD1 (6 bases). V lost 0 bases to trimming and J lost 0 bases, with 9 bases between them. CDR1 ENHRY and CDR2 SYGVKD come from the germline V gene. CDR3 length: 16 amino acids. The DNA for the CDR3 is TGTGCCATCAGTGAGTCGTCAGGGGCTAGCAATCAGCCCCAGCATTTT. Residues: CAISESSGASNQPQHF.

The J gene is TRBJ1-1, the V gene TRBV7-9; D unclear. The CDR3 spans 14 residues. The V end was cut by 2 bases, the J end by 0 bases, with 7 bases between. CDR1 and CDR2 (germline): SEHNR, FQNEAQ (reference sequence). CDR3 loop: CASSLFDLNTEAFF. For the CDR3, the DNA is TGTGCCAGCAGCTTATTTGATCTGAACACTGAAGCTTTCTTT.

This clonotype came up many times. The chain links TRBV5-1 to TRBJ2-5; D gene uncertain. The V gene's germline CDR1 is SGHRS and CDR2 YFSETQ. V shed 0 bases and J shed 3 bases, with 9 bases lying between them. The CDR3 loop spans 14 amino acids. The CDR3 DNA follows: TGCGCCAGCAGCTTGGCGGCGGCGGAAGAGACCCAGTACTTC. It is translated as CASSLAAAEETQYF.

This clonotype was observed many times. The chain has TRBV7-8 and TRBJ1-1; D not resolved. The CDR3 runs 13 residues. CDR1 is SGHVS, CDR2 FQNEAQ, per germline. V lost 3 bases and J 5 bases, leaving 10 bases between the germline ends. Written as DNA, the CDR3 is TGTGCCAGCAGCTTCTCCTGGTATACTGAAGCTTTCTTT. Its translation is CASSFSWYTEAFF.

This clonotype was recorded many times. This chain links TRBV6-6 with TRBJ2-1; D perhaps matches TRBD1 (5 bases). CDR1 MNHNY and CDR2 SVGAGI come from the germline V gene (reference sequence). The CDR3 is 12 amino acids. Between the trimmed V and J ends, which lost 7 bases and 10 bases, there was a span of 14 bases. CDR3 residues: CASTSRTMEQFF. The DNA of the CDR3 is TGTGCCAGCACCTCCCGGACAATGGAGCAGTTCTTC.

The rearrangement uses TRBV12-3 or TRBV12-4 and TRBJ1-1, with D possibly TRBD1 on 5 matching bases. CDR3 size: 14 residues. Trimming took 6 bases from V and 7 from J, leaving 18 bases between them. The CDR3, as DNA: TGTGCCAGCAGCAGGACACCTAAAGTTGATGAAGCTTTCTTT. Protein sequence: CASSRTPKVDEAFF.

This clonotype was detected ten times or more. V and J are TRBV2 and TRBJ2-2, with a tentative D call TRBD1 (6 bases). The CDR3 is 14 amino acids. V dropped 6 bases and J dropped 3 bases, with 11 bases sitting between them. Germline V gene lookup returns CDR1 SNHLY and CDR2 FYNNEI. The CDR3 DNA reads TGTGCCAGCAGGGACAGACACTACACCGGGGAGCTGTTTTTT. It encodes CASRDRHYTGELFF. The full variable domain, completed using reference TRBV2 and TRBJ2-2, is EPEVTQTPSHQVTQMGQEVILRCVPISNHLYFYWYRQILGQKVEFLVSFYNNEISEKSEIFDDQFSVERPDGSNFTLKIRSTKLEDSAMYFCASRDRHYTGELFFGEGSRLTVL.

There are many counts of this clonotype. This chain connects TRBV20-1 to TRBJ1-5; TRBD1 might be the D (5 bases). V dropped 6 bases and J dropped 2 bases, with 14 bases sitting between them. The length of the CDR3 is 14 residues. CDR1 DFQATT and CDR2 SNEGSKA come from the germline V gene (reference sequence). The CDR3 sequence is CSASWGVGNQPQHF. In DNA form, the CDR3 reads TGCAGTGCATCTTGGGGCGTTGGCAATCAGCCCCAGCATTTT.

This clonotype was counted many times. V gene TRBV15 combines with J gene TRBJ1-1, with unresolved D. CDR3 length: 15 residues. Trimming took off 5 bases at V and 0 bases at J, with 13 bases between the two ends. Germline CDR1 is LNHNV and CDR2 is YYDKDF (reference sequence). Here the CDR3 DNA reads TGTGCCACCAGCTTGATGGACCGGGTGAACACTGAAGCTTTCTTT. Protein sequence: CATSLMDRVNTEAFF. Supplemented by reference TRBV15 and TRBJ1-1, the full variable domain reads DAMVIQNPRYQVTQFGKPVTLSCSQTLNHNVMYWYQQKSSQAPKLLFHYYDKDFNNEADTPDNFQSRRPNTSFCFLDIRSPGLGDTAMYLCATSLMDRVNTEAFFGQGTRLTVV.

This clonotype has more than one count but fewer than ten. The chain couples TRBV6-6 to TRBJ2-7; possibly TRBD2 for D (5 bases). The germline gives CDR1 MNHNY, CDR2 SVGAGI (reference sequence). The CDR3 runs to 12 residues. V shed 5 bases and J shed 3 bases, with 8 bases lying between them. DNA for the CDR3: TGTGCCAGCAGTCGTGAGGGCTACGAGCAGTACTTC. It is translated as CASSREGYEQYF.

The gene calls are TRBV5-1 and TRBJ2-2; D possibly uses TRBD1 or TRBD2 (5 bases each). The CDR3 covers 15 residues. Germline loops: CDR1 SGHRS, CDR2 YFSETQ. Trimming pared 5 bases from V and 4 bases from J, leaving 15 bases between. DNA for the CDR3: TGCGCCAGCAGGCCCGGGGCAGGGACCACCGGGGAGCTGTTTTTT. Its translation is CASRPGAGTTGELFF.

This clonotype has only a few counts. This chain connects TRBV2 to TRBJ2-3; D is unresolved. The CDR3 extends over 17 amino acids. Trimming shortened V by 4 bases and J by 5 bases, and 22 bases separated the two germline ends. Germline lookup yields CDR1 SNHLY and CDR2 FYNNEI. CDR3 nucleotides: TGTGCCAGCAGTGTCTCCTTGGAGTCCCAGCATATAGATACGCAGTATTTT. It yields the protein CASSVSLESQHIDTQYF.

J is TRBJ2-1 and V is TRBV7-7; 9 nucleotides line up with TRBD1. The CDR3 contains 15 residues. Germline lookup yields CDR1 SSHAT and CDR2 FNYEAQ (reference sequence). Trimming removed 3 bases from V and 7 bases from J; junction bases left unmatched: 7. As DNA, the CDR3 is TGTGCCAGCAGCTTGGGGAACAGGGGGCAGAATGAGCAGTTCTTC. Translation: CASSLGNRGQNEQFF.

This chain links TRBV6-4 with TRBJ2-1; D remains unclear. V dropped 2 bases and J dropped 7 bases, with 15 bases sitting between them. Germline V CDR1 and CDR2: MRHNA, SNTAGT. CDR3 size: 15 residues. The CDR3 DNA sequence: TGTGCCAGCAGTGACAGTCTACGGACCAGGAATGAGCAGTTCTTC. It translates to CASSDSLRTRNEQFF.

This clonotype occurred a few times. The chain is built from TRBV10-1 and TRBJ2-1; 9 positions match TRBD2. This CDR3 is built from 14 residues. The germline gives CDR1 WNHNN, CDR2 SYGVQD (reference sequence). V was pared by 5 bases and J by 8 bases, with 7 bases of the junction left unmatched. DNA of the CDR3: TGCGCCAGCAGTTATAGCGGGAGCGGAGATGAGCAGTTCTTC. As protein: CASSYSGSGDEQFF.

This clonotype was counted many times. The rearrangement links TRBV5-1 to TRBJ1-1; the D is unclear. The germline V gene encodes CDR1 SGHRS and CDR2 YFSETQ. The CDR3 is 13 residues long. Deletions cut 2 bases from V and 5 bases from J, with 10 bases between. CDR3: CASSLGWDTEAFF. CDR3 bases: TGCGCCAGCAGCTTAGGGTGGGATACTGAAGCTTTCTTT.

This clonotype was picked up many times. V and J are TRBV24-1 and TRBJ2-2; possibly TRBD1 or TRBD2 for D (5 bases each). CDR1 is KGHDR, CDR2 SFDVKD, per germline. Trimming took 3 bases from V and 0 from J, leaving 10 bases between them. The CDR3 length is 16 residues. In DNA, the CDR3 is TGTGCCACCAGTGATCTTGGGGGTTCGAACACCGGGGAGCTGTTTTTT. Residues: CATSDLGGSNTGELFF.

This clonotype was recorded at least ten times. V is TRBV29-1 and J is TRBJ2-3; 16 bases align to TRBD2. Trimming removed 6 bases from V and 4 bases from J; junction bases left unmatched: 1. This CDR3 spans 14 amino acids. Per germline, CDR1 SQVTM and CDR2 ANQGSEA. CDR3 coding DNA: TGCAGCGTGGGACTAGCGGGAGGGTCAGATACGCAGTATTTT. Translated: CSVGLAGGSDTQYF.

This clonotype was counted only a few times. The chain couples TRBV4-1 to TRBJ2-1, with D possibly being TRBD2 (5 bases). This CDR3 contains 16 residues. V shed 0 bases and J shed 5 bases, with 14 bases lying between them. CDR1 and CDR2 (germline): MGHRA, YSYEKL. CDR3 in amino acids: CASSQDRLAPNNEQFF. CDR3 bases: TGCGCCAGCAGCCAAGATAGGCTAGCCCCGAACAATGAGCAGTTCTTC.

This clonotype turned up a few times. This chain connects TRBV7-6 to TRBJ2-1; 8 bases are shared with TRBD2. V gave up 2 bases and J gave up 8 bases; unmatched junction bases: 8. CDR3 length: 15 residues. Germline V gives CDR1 SGHVS, CDR2 FNYEAQ. The CDR3 sequence is CASSLISGARDEQFF. The CDR3 DNA is TGTGCCAGCAGCTTAATTAGCGGGGCGAGGGATGAGCAGTTCTTC.

The sample holds many counts of this clonotype. The chain joins TRBV6-6 to TRBJ2-2; D not resolved. Germline CDR1 reads MNHNY; CDR2 reads SVGAGI (reference sequence). The CDR3 is 13 residues long. The V end lost 9 bases, the J end lost 8 bases, and 16 bases lay between the germline ends. The CDR3 DNA is TGTGCCAGTTCGCCAGTTCCGTCTGGGGAGCTGTTTTTT. Its translation: CASSPVPSGELFF.

This chain joins TRBV18 and TRBJ2-7; a possible D gene is TRBD1 (6 bases). Looked up from germline, CDR1 is KGHSH and CDR2 is LQKENI. The CDR3 has 13 amino acids. With 4 bases removed from V and 3 bases from J, the gap between germline ends came to 10 bases. The CDR3 DNA follows: TGTGCCAGCTCACAAACAGGGAACTACGAGCAGTACGTC. Encoded protein: CASSQTGNYEQYV.

This clonotype was seen many times. J is TRBJ2-2 and V is TRBV7-2; TRBD1 aligns across 8 bases. V lost 5 bases and J lost 5; bases outside the gene matches: 7. The CDR3 extends over 15 amino acids. The germline V gene has CDR1 SGHTA and CDR2 FQGNSA. CDR3 DNA: TGTGCCAGCAGCCCTAGACAGGGGATAACCGGGGAGCTGTTTTTT. It codes for CASSPRQGITGELFF.